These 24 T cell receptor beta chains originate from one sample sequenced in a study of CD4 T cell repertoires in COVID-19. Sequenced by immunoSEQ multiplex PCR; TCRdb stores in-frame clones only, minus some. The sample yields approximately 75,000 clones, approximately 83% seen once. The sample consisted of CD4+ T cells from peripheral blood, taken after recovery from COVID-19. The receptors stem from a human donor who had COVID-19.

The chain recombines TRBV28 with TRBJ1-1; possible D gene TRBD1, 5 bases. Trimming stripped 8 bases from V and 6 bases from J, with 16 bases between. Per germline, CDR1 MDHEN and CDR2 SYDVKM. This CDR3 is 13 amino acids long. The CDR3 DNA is TGTGCCAGCCACAAGGGGAGGAGGTCTGAAGCTTTCTTT. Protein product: CASHKGRRSEAFF.

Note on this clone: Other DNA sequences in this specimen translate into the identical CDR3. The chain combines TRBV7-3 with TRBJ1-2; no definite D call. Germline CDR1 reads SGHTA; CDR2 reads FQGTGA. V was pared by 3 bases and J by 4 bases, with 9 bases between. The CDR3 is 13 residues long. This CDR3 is CASSLTASYGYTF. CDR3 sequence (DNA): TGTGCCAGCAGCTTGACGGCGAGCTATGGCTACACCTTC.

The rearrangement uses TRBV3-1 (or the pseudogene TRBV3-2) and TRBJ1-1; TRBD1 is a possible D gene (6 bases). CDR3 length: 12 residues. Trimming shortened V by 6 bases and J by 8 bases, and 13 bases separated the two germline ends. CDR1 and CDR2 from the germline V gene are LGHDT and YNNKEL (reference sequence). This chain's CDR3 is CASSGQSAEAFF. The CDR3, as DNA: TGTGCCAGCAGTGGACAGTCAGCCGAAGCTTTCTTT.

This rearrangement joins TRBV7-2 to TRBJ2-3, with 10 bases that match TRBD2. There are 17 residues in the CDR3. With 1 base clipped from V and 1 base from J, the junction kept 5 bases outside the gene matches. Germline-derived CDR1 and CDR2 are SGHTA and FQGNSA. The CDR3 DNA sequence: TGTGCCAGCAGCTTAGGACTAGCGGGCCTAGGCACAGATACGCAGTATTTT. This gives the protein CASSLGLAGLGTDTQYF. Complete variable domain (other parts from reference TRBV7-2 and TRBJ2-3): GAGVSQSPSNKVTEKGKDVELRCDPISGHTALYWYRQSLGQGLEFLIYFQGNSAPDKSGLPSDRFSAERTGGSVSTLTIQRTQQEDSAVYLCASSLGLAGLGTDTQYFGPGTRLTVL.

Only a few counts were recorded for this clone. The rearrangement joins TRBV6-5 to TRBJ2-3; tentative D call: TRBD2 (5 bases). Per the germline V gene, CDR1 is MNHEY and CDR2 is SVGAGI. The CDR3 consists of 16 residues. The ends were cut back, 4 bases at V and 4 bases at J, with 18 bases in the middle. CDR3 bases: TGTGCCAGCAGTTCCTCCGGGGATCGGGCCCCAGATACGCAGTATTTT. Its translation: CASSSSGDRAPDTQYF.

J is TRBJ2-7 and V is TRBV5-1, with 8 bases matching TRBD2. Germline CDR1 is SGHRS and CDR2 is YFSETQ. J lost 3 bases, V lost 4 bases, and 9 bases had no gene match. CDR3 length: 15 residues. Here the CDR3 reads CASSPLSGTFYEQYF. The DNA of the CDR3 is TGCGCCAGCAGCCCCCTTAGCGGGACCTTCTACGAGCAGTACTTC.

The CDR3 sequence is CASSEFTESGYEQYF. The CDR3 DNA reads TGCGCCAGCAGTGAATTCACAGAATCGGGCTACGAGCAGTACTTC. The rearrangement links TRBV10-2 to TRBJ2-7, with unresolved D. Looked up from germline, CDR1 is WSHSY and CDR2 is SAAADI. The CDR3 contains 15 residues. Trimming shortened V by 3 bases and J by 3 bases, and 15 bases separated the two germline ends.

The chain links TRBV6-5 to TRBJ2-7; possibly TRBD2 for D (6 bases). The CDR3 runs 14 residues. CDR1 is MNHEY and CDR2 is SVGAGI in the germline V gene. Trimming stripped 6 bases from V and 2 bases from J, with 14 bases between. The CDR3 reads CASSGSGLAYEQYF. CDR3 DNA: TGTGCCAGCAGCGGGTCGGGACTTGCCTACGAGCAGTACTTC.

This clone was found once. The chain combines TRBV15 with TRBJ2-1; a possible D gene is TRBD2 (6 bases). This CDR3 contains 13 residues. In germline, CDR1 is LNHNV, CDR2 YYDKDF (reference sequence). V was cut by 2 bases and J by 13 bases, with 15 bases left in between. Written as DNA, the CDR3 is TGTGCCACCAGCAGACAGACTAGGGGAACCCAGTTCTTC. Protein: CATSRQTRGTQFF.

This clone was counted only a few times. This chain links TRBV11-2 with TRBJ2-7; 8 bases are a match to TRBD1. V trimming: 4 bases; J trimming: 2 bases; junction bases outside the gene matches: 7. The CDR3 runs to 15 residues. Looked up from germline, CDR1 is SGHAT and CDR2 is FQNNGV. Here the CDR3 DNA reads TGTGCCAGCAGCTCAAATCGACAGGGGACCTACGAGCAGTACTTC. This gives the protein CASSSNRQGTYEQYF.

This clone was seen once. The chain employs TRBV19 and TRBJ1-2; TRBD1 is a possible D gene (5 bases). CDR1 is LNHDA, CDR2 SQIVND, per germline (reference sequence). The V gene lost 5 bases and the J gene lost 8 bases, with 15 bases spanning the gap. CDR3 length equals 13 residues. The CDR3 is CASSQDRGSGYTF. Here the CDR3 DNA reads TGTGCCAGTAGTCAAGACCGGGGGTCGGGCTACACCTTC.

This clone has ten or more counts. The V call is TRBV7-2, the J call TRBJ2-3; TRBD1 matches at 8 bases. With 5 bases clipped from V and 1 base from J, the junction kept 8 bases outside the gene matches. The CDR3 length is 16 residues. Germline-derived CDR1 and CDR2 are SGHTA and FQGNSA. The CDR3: CASSKEPGQGTDTQYF. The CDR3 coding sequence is TGTGCCAGCAGCAAAGAACCGGGACAGGGCACAGATACGCAGTATTTT.

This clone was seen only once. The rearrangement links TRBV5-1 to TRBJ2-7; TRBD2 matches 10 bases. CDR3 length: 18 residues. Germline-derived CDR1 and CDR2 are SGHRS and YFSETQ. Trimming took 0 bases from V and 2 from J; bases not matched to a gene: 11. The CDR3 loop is CASSLGSSGRAVAYEQYF. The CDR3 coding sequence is TGCGCCAGCAGCTTGGGGTCCAGCGGGAGGGCCGTAGCCTACGAGCAGTACTTC.

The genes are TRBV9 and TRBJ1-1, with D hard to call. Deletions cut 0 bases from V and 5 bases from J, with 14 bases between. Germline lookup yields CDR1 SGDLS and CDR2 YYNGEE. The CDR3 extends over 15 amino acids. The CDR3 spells CASSVASRGITEAFF. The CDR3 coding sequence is TGTGCCAGCAGCGTAGCTAGTAGAGGGATAACTGAAGCTTTCTTT.

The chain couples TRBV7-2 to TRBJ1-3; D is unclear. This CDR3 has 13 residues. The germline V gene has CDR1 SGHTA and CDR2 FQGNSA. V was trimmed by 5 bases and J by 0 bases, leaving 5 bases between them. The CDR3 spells CASSTSSGNTIYF. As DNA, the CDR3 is TGTGCCAGCAGCACGAGCTCTGGAAACACCATATATTTT.

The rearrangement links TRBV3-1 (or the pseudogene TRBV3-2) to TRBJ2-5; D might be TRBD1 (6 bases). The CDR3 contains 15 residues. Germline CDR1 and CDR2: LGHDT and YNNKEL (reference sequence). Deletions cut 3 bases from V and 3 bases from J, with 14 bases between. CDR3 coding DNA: TGTGCCAGCAGCCACAACGGCAAGGGGGAAGAGACCCAGTACTTC. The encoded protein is CASSHNGKGEETQYF.

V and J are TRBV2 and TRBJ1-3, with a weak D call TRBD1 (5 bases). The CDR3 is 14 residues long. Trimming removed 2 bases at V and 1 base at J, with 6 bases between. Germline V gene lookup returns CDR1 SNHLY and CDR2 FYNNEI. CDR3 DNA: TGTGCCAGCAGTGAACAGGGATCTGGAAACACCATATATTTT. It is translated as CASSEQGSGNTIYF.

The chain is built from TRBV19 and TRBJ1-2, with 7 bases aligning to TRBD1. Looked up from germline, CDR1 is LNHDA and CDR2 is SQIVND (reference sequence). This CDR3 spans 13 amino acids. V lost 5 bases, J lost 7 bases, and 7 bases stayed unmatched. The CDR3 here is CASSPQGYGGYTF. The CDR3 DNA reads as TGTGCCAGTAGTCCACAGGGGTACGGTGGCTACACCTTC.

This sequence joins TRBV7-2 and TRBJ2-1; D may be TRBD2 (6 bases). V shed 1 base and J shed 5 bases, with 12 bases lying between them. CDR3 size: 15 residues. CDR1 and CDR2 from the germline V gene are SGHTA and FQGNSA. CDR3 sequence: CASSLGGTTNNEQFF. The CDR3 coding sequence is TGTGCCAGCAGCTTAGGCGGGACCACCAACAATGAGCAGTTCTTC.

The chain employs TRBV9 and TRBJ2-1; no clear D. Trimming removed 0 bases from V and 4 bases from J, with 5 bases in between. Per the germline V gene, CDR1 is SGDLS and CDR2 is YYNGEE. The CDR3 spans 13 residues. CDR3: CASSVGVYNEQFF. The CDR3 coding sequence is TGTGCCAGCAGCGTAGGGGTATACAATGAGCAGTTCTTC.

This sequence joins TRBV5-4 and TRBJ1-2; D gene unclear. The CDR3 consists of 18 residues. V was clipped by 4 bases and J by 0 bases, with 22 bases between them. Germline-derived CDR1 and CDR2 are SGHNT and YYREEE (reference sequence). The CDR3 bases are TGTGCCAGCAGCCGGACCGTGGGCCCTGTGCCAGCTAACTATGGCTACACCTTC. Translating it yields CASSRTVGPVPANYGYTF.

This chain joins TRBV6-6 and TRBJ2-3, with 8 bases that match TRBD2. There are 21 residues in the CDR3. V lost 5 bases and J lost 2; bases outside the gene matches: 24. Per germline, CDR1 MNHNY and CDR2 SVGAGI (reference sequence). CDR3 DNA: TGTGCCAGCAGTCCACTGAAGTATTTGTTGGTACTAGCGGTTAACACAGATACGCAGTATTTT. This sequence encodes CASSPLKYLLVLAVNTDTQYF.

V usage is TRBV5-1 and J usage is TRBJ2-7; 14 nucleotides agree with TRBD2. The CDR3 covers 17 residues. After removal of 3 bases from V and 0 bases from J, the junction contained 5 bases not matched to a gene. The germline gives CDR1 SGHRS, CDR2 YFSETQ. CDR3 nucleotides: TGCGCCAGCAGCTCAGGGACTAGCGGGGGCCTCTCCTACGAGCAGTACTTC. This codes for CASSSGTSGGLSYEQYF.

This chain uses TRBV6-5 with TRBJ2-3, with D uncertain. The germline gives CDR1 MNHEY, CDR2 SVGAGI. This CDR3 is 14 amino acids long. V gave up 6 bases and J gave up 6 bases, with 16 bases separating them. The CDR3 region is CASRLGIAADTQYF. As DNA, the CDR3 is TGTGCCAGCAGGCTGGGGATCGCAGCGGATACGCAGTATTTT.